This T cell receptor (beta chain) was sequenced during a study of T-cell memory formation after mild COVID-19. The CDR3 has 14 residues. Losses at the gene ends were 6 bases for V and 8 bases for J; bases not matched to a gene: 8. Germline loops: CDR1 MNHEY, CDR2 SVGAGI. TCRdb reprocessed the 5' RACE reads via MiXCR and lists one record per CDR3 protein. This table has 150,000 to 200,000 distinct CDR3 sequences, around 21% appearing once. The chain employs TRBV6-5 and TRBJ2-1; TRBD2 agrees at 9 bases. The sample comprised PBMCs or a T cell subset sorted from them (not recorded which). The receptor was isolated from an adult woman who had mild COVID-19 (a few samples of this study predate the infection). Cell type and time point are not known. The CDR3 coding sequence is TGTGCCAGCAGCCATAGCGGGAGTAGCTATGAGCAGTTCTTC. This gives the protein CASSHSGSSYEQFF.